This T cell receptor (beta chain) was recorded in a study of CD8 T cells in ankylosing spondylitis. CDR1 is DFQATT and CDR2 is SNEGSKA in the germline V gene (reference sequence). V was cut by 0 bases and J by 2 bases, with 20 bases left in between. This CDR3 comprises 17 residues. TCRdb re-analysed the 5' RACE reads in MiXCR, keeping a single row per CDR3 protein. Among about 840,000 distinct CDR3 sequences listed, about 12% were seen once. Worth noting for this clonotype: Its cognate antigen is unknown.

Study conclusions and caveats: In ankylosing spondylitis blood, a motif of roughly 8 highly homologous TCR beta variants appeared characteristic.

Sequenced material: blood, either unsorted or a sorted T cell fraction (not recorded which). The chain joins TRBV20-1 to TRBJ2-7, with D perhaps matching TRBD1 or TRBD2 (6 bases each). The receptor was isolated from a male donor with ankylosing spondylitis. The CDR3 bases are TGCAGTGCTAGAGATAGCTCCCAGACGGGGGCCCCCTACGAGCAGTACTTC. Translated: CSARDSSQTGAPYEQYF.